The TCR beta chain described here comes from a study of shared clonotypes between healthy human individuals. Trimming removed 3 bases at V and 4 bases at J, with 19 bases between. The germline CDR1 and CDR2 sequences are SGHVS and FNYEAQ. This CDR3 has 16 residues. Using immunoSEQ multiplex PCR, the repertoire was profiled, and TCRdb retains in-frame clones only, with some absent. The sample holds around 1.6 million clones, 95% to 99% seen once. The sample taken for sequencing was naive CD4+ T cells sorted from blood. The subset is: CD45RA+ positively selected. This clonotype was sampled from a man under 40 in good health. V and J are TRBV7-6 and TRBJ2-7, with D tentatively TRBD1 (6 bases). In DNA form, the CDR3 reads TGTGCCAGCAGCTTGGGAGAATGGCCAGGGGCATACGAGCAGTACTTC. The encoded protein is CASSLGEWPGAYEQYF.